A selection of T cell receptor beta chains follows, all from one sample in a study of blood T cell repertoires in COVID-19. Sequencing was performed with immunoSEQ multiplex PCR; in TCRdb, only in-frame clones are kept and a portion is missing. The repertoire holds 300,000 or so clones, 70% to 90% seen once, with 5.5% to 7% in the top ten. Sequenced: PBMCs or T cells enriched from blood (not recorded which). The origin of the receptors is a woman in her 30s who had recovered from COVID-19. The CDR3 runs from the conserved cysteine through the conserved F or W. D genes are given only for firm matches. Expanded clones get a size class; other rows say once, few or many, or leave the size out.

>NA|TRBJ1-5|15|NA|TRBV30
TGTGCCTGGAGTGTCCCGGGGGTCAGCAATCAGCCCCAGCATTTT
CAWSVPGVSNQPQHF
>NA|TRBJ1-1|14|NA|TRBV15
TGTGCCACCAGCAGAGATTTCGGGAACACTGAAGCTTTCTTT
CATSRDFGNTEAFF
>once|TRBJ2-3|18|TRBD1|TRBV7-2
TGTGCCAGCAGCCCTGGGGGGACAGGGGAGCTCCGGTGGGATACGCAGTATTTT
CASSPGGTGELRWDTQYF
>NA|TRBJ2-7|14|NA|TRBV5-1
TGCGCCAGCAGCTTGTTTGAACGGGTGAACGAGCAGTACTTC
CASSLFERVNEQYF
>once|TRBJ2-1|13|TRBD1|TRBV5-4
TGTGCCACCCGACAGGGGTTGGTCAATGAGCAGTTCTTC
CATRQGLVNEQFF
>NA|TRBJ2-5|16|TRBD1|TRBV7-2
TGTGCCAGCAGCCCGCACCGGACAGGGGGCCAAGAGACCCAGTACTTC
CASSPHRTGGQETQYF
>NA|TRBJ1-5|13|NA|TRBV5-8
TGTGCCAGCACCTTCGGGACTAATCAGCCCCAGCATTTT
CASTFGTNQPQHF
>NA|TRBJ1-2|16|NA|TRBV7-6
TGTGCCAGCAGCTTAGTAGGGGGACCTTCTAACTATGGCTACACCTTC
CASSLVGGPSNYGYTF
>NA|TRBJ1-5|13|TRBD1|TRBV19
TGTGCCAGTGCGGACAGGGGGAGTCAGCCCCAGCATTTT
CASADRGSQPQHF
>NA|TRBJ1-2|14|TRBD1|TRBV7-2
TGTGCCAGCAGCCGGGACAGGGCGGGATATGGCTACACCTTC
CASSRDRAGYGYTF
>once|TRBJ1-3|15|NA|TRBV9
TGTGCCAGCAGCTTAGGACAGTTCTCTGGAAACACCATATATTTT
CASSLGQFSGNTIYF
>once|TRBJ1-3|14|NA|TRBV2
TGTGCCAGCAGTGAAGGGGGAGCCGGGCACACCATATATTTT
CASSEGGAGHTIYF
>NA|TRBJ1-1|15|TRBD1|TRBV10-3
TGTGCCATCAGGACAGGGGAAGGCCTGAACACTGAAGCTTTCTTT
CAIRTGEGLNTEAFF
>NA|TRBJ2-7|15|TRBD1|TRBV9
TGTGCCAGCAGCGTAGAAGGGACAGGGCAAAGCGAGCAGTACTTC
CASSVEGTGQSEQYF
>NA|TRBJ1-2|14|NA|TRBV6-5
TGTGCCAGCGCGTCGGGGGGGACCAACTATGGCTACACCTTC
CASASGGTNYGYTF
>NA|TRBJ2-7|17|NA|TRBV7-2
TGTGCCAGCAGCTTAGCGGTGGGCAGCCTTAGCTCCTACGAGCAGTACTTC
CASSLAVGSLSSYEQYF
>NA|TRBJ1-4|16|NA|TRBV7-6
TGTGCCAGCAGCTTAGACGCGGGCAGCCTAAATGAAAAACTGTTTTTT
CASSLDAGSLNEKLFF
>NA|TRBJ1-2|12|NA|TRBV30
TGTGCCTGGAGGTCAGTTAACTATGGCTACACCTTC
CAWRSVNYGYTF
>NA|TRBJ2-7|14|NA|TRBV30
TGTGCCTGGAGGGACACAGGAACCACGTACGAGCAGTACTTC
CAWRDTGTTYEQYF
>NA|TRBJ1-4|13|TRBD1|TRBV30
TGTGCCTGGAGGCGGGACAGGGGTGAAAAACTGTTTTTT
CAWRRDRGEKLFF
>NA|TRBJ1-2|14|NA|TRBV5-8
TGTGCCAGCAGCTTGGTGACAGGAAACCATGGCTACACCTTC
CASSLVTGNHGYTF
>once|TRBJ2-1|16|TRBD2|TRBV18
TGTGCCAGCTCAACCAAACTAGCGGGGGCCTACAATGAGCAGTTCTTC
CASSTKLAGAYNEQFF
>NA|TRBJ2-1|14|TRBD1|TRBV3-1/TRBV3-2
TGTGCCAGCAGCCAAGGACAGGGGGACAATGAGCAGTTCTTC
CASSQGQGDNEQFF
>NA|TRBJ1-1|15|TRBD1|TRBV5-1
TGCGCCAGCAGTGGGACAGGGAATATTGACACTGAAGCTTTCTTT
CASSGTGNIDTEAFF
>NA|TRBJ2-7|16|TRBD2|TRBV3-1/TRBV3-2
TGTGCCAGCAGCCAAGGGACTAGCGGCCCGCTTGGGGAGCAGTACTTC
CASSQGTSGPLGEQYF
>NA|TRBJ1-3|17|NA|TRBV2
TGTGCCAGCACGGGGGGCCTACAGGGTTCTACTGGAAACACCATATATTTT
CASTGGLQGSTGNTIYF
>once|TRBJ2-1|16|TRBD1|TRBV7-9
TGTGCCAGCAGCTTTCCCGACAGGGATGAGTACAATGAGCAGTTCTTC
CASSFPDRDEYNEQFF
>NA|TRBJ2-3|14|TRBD2|TRBV5-1
TGCGCCAGCAGCCCTAGCGGGGGTACAGATACGCAGTATTTT
CASSPSGGTDTQYF
>NA|TRBJ2-5|16|NA|TRBV10-3
TGTGCCATCAGTGAGTCTTTGGCGGATACTCAAGAGACCCAGTACTTC
CAISESLADTQETQYF
>NA|TRBJ2-5|17|TRBD2|TRBV6-2/TRBV6-3
TGTGCCAGCAGTTACGTTCCTAGCGGGGGGGGCGTGGAGACCCAGTACTTC
CASSYVPSGGGVETQYF
>NA|TRBJ1-5|15|TRBD1|TRBV19
TGTGCCAGTAGTATAGCCGACAGGGTGCGGCAGCCCCAGCATTTT
CASSIADRVRQPQHF
>NA|TRBJ1-1|12|NA|TRBV18
TGTGCCAGCTCACCATGGGGGGATGAAGCTTTCTTT
CASSPWGDEAFF
>NA|TRBJ2-7|16|TRBD2|TRBV19
TGTGCCAGTACCCTTTGGGCGGGGGGTTCCACCTACGAGCAGTACTTC
CASTLWAGGSTYEQYF
>NA|TRBJ2-5|14|TRBD1|TRBV24-1
TGTGCCACCAGTGAGACAGGGGGCGTGGAGACCCAGTACTTC
CATSETGGVETQYF
>NA|TRBJ2-2|18|TRBD2|TRBV18
TGTGCCAGCTCAACACTAGCGGGGGGGCTCCCAATGACCGGGGAGCTGTTTTTT
CASSTLAGGLPMTGELFF
>NA|TRBJ1-5|13|NA|TRBV19
TGTGCCAGTAAAGTTCCAGGGGATCAGCCCCAGCATTTT
CASKVPGDQPQHF
>NA|TRBJ2-2|16|TRBD2|TRBV5-1
TGCGCCAGCAGCCGGACTAGCGGGGCCCTCACCGGGGAGCTGTTTTTT
CASSRTSGALTGELFF
>NA|TRBJ1-5|12|NA|TRBV6-5
TGTGCCAGCAGAGCGGGGAATCAGCCCCAGCATTTT
CASRAGNQPQHF
>NA|TRBJ2-5|13|TRBD2|TRBV15
TGTGCCACCAGCTCCGGGGGGGCCGGGACCCAGTACTTC
CATSSGGAGTQYF